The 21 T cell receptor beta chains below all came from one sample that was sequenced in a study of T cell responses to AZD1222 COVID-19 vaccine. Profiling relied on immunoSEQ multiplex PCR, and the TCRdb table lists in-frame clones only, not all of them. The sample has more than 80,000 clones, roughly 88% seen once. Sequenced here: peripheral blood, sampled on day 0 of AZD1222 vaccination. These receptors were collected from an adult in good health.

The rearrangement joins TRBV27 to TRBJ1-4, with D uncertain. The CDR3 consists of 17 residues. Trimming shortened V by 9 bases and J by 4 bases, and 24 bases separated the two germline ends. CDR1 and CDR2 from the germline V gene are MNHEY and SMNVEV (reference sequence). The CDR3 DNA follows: TGTGCCAGTGGCATTCTAAGGGAGCCGGGCAATAATGAAAAACTGTTTTTT. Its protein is CASGILREPGNNEKLFF.

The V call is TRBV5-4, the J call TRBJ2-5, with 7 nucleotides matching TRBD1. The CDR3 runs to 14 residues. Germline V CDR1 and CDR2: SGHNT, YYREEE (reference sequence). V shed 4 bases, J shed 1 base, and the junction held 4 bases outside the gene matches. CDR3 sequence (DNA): TGTGCCAGCAGCGGGACAGCATCCCAAGAGACCCAGTACTTC. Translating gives CASSGTASQETQYF.

CDR3 protein: CASRMGLAGGLSYEQYF. In DNA, the CDR3 is TGTGCCAGCAGGATGGGACTAGCGGGAGGGCTCTCCTACGAGCAGTACTTC. This rearrangement joins TRBV27 to TRBJ2-7; 16 bases are a match to TRBD2. The CDR3 runs to 17 residues. V gave up 6 bases and J gave up 0 bases; unmatched junction bases: 5. Looked up from germline, CDR1 is MNHEY and CDR2 is SMNVEV (reference sequence).

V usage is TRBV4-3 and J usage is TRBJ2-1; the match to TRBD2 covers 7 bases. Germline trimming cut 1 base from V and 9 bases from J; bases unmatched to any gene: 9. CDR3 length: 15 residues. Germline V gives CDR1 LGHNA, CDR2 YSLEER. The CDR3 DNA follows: TGCGCCAGCAGCCAAGGGGGAGGGCTAGTCGGTGAGCAGTTCTTC. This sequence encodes CASSQGGGLVGEQFF.

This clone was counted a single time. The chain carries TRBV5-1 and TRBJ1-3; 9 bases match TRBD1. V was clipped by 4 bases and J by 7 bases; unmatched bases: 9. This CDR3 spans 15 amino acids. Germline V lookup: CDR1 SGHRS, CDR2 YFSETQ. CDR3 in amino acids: CASSLPGTGRNTIYF. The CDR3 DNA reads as TGCGCCAGCAGCCTTCCCGGGACAGGGAGGAACACCATATATTTT.

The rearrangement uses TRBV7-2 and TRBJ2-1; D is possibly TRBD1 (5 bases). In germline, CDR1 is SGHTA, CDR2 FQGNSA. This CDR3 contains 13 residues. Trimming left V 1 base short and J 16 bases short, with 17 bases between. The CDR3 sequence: CASSLGSQGTLFF. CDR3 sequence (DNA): TGTGCCAGCAGCTTAGGAAGTCAGGGAACATTATTCTTC.

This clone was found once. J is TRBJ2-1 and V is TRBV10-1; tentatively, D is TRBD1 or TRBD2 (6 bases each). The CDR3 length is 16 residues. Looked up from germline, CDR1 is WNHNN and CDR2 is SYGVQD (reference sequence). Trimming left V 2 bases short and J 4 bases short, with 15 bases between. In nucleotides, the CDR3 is TGCGCCAGCAGTGAGAAGGTAAGGGGGGTTTACAATGAGCAGTTCTTC. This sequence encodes CASSEKVRGVYNEQFF.

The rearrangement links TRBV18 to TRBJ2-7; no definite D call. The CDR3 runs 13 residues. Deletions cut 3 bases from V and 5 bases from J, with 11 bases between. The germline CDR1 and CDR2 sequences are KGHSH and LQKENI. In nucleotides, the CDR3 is TGTGCCAGCTCACCCCTCCCTACGCACGAGCAGTACTTC. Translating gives CASSPLPTHEQYF.

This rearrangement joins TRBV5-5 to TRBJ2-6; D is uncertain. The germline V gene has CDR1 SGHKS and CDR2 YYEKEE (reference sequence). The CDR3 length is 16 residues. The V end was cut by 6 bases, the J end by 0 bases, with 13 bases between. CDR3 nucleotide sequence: TGTGCCAGCACCCTGGAGTTATCCTCTGGGGCCAACGTCCTGACTTTC. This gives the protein CASTLELSSGANVLTF.

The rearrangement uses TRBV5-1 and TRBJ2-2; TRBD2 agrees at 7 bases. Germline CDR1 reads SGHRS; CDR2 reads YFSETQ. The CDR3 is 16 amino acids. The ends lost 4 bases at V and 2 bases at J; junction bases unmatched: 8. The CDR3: CASSLSVTSNTGELFF. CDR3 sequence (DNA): TGCGCCAGCAGCCTGTCAGTGACTAGCAACACCGGGGAGCTGTTTTTT.

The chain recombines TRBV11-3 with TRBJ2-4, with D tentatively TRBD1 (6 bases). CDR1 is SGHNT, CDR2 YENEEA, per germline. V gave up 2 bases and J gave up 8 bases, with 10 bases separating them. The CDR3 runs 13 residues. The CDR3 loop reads CASSLTGTDIQYF. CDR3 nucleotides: TGTGCCAGCAGCTTAACAGGGACGGACATTCAGTACTTC.

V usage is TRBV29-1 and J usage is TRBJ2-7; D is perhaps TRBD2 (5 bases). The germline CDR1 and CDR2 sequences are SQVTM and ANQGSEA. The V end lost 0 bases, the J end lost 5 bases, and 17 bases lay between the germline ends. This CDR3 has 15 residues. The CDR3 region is CSVEDPRRPQDEQYF. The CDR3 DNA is TGCAGCGTTGAAGATCCCCGGAGGCCTCAGGACGAGCAGTACTTC.

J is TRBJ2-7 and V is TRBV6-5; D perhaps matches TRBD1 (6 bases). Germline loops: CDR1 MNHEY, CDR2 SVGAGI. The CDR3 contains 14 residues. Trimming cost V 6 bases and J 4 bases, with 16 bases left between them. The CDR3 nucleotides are TGTGCCAGCAGACAGGGTTGGCAGGGTTACGAGCAGTACTTC. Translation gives CASRQGWQGYEQYF.

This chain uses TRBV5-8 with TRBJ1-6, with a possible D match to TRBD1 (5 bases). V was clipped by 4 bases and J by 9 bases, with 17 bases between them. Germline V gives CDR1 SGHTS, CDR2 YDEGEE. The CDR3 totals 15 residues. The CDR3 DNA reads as TGTGCCAGCAGCCCTCAGGGCGGCCATTTTTCACCCCTCCACTTT. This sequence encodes CASSPQGGHFSPLHF.

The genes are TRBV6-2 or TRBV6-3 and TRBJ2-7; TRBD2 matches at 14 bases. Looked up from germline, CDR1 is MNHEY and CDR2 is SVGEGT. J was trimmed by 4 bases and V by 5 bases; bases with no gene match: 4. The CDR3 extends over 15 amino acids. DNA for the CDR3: TGTGCCAGCAGTACCGGGACTAGCGGGAGTTACGAGCAGTACTTC. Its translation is CASSTGTSGSYEQYF.

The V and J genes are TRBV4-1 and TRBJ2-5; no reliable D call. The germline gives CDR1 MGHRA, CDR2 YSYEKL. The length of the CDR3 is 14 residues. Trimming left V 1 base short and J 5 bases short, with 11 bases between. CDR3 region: CASSQGPQQETQYF. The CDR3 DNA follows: TGCGCCAGCAGCCAAGGGCCTCAACAGGAGACCCAGTACTTC.

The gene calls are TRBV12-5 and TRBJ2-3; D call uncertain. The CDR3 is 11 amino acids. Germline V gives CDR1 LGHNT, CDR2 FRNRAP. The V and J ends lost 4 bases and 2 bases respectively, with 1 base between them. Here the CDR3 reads CASGSTDTQYF. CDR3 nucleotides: TGTGCTAGTGGTTCCACAGATACGCAGTATTTT.

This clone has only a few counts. CDR3 bases: TGTGCCAGCAGCCTCGGAAATAATCAGCCCCAGCATTTT. As protein: CASSLGNNQPQHF. The chain combines TRBV3-1 (or the pseudogene TRBV3-2) with TRBJ1-5, with D unresolved. Germline values: CDR1 LGHDT, CDR2 YNNKEL (reference sequence). V was clipped by 4 bases and J by 4 bases, with 8 bases between them. The length of the CDR3 is 13 residues.

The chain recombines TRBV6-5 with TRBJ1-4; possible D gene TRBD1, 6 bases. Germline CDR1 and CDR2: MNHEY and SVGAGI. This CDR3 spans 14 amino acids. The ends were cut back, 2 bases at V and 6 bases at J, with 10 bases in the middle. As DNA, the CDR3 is TGTGCCAGCAGTTACGGACAGACCTATGAAAAACTGTTTTTT. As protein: CASSYGQTYEKLFF.

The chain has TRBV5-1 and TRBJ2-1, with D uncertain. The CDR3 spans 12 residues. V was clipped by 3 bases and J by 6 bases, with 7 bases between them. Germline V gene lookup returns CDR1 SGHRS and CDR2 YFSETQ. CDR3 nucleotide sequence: TGCGCCAGCAGCTCTTATGGCAATGAGCAGTTCTTC. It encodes CASSSYGNEQFF.

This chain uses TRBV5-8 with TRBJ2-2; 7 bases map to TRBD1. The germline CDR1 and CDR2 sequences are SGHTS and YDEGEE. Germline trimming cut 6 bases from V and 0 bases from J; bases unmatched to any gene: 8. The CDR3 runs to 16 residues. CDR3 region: CASTKGQFANTGELFF. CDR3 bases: TGTGCCAGCACCAAGGGACAGTTCGCGAACACCGGGGAGCTGTTTTTT.